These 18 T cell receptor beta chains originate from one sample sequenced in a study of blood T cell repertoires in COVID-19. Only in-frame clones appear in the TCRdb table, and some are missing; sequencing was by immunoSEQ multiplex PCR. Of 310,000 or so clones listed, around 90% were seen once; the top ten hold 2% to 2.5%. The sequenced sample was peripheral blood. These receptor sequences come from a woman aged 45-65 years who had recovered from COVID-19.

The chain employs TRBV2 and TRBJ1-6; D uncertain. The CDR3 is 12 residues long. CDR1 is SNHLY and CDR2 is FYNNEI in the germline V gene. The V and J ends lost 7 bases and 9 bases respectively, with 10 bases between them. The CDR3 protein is CASKQMGSPLHF. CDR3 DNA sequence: TGTGCCAGCAAACAGATGGGTTCACCCCTCCACTTT.

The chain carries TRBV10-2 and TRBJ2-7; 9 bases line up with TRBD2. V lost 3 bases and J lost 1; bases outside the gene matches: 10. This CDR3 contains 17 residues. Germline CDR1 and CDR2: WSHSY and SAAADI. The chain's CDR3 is CASSEILLAGLSYEQYF. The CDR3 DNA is TGCGCCAGCAGTGAAATCCTGCTAGCGGGACTTTCCTACGAGCAGTACTTC.

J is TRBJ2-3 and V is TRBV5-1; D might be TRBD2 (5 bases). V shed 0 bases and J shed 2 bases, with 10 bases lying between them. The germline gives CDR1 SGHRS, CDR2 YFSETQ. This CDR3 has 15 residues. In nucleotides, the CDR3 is TGCGCCAGCAGCTTGGGTCGGGGAGACACAGATACGCAGTATTTT. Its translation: CASSLGRGDTDTQYF.

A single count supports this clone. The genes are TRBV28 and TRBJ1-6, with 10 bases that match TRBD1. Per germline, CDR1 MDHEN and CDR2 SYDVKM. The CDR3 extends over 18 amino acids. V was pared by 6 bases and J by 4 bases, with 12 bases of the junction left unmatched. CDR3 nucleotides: TGTGCCAGCAGGAGAGACAGGGGGCAAGTCTTGTATAATTCACCCCTCCACTTT. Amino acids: CASRRDRGQVLYNSPLHF.

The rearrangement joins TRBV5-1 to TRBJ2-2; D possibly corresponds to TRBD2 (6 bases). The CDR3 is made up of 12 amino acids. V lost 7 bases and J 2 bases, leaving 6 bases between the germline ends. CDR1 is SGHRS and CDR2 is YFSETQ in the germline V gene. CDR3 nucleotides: TGCGCCAGCGGACTAAACACCGGGGAGCTGTTTTTT. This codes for CASGLNTGELFF.

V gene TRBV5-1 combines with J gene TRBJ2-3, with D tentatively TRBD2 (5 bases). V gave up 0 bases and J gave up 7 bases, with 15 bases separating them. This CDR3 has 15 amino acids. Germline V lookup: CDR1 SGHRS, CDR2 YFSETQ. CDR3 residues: CASSLEQSGMHTQYF. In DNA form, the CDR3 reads TGCGCCAGCAGCTTGGAGCAATCGGGGATGCATACGCAGTATTTT.

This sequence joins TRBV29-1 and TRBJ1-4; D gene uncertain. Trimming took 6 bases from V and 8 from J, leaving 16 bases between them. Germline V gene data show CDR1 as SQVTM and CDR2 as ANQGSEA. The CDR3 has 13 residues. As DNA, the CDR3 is TGCAGCGTACAAGAGCAGACCGGGGAAAAACTGTTTTTT. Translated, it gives CSVQEQTGEKLFF.

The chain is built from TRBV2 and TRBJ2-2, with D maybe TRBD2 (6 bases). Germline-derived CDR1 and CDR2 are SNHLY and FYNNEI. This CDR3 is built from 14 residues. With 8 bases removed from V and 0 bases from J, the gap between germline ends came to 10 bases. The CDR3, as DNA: TGTGCCAGCCACGGCGGGGCGAACACCGGGGAGCTGTTTTTT. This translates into CASHGGANTGELFF. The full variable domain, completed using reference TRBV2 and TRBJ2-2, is EPEVTQTPSHQVTQMGQEVILRCVPISNHLYFYWYRQILGQKVEFLVSFYNNEISEKSEIFDDQFSVERPDGSNFTLKIRSTKLEDSAMYFCASHGGANTGELFFGEGSRLTVL.

The CDR3 reads CAWSAGGEQYF. CDR3 nucleotide sequence: TGTGCCTGGAGTGCCGGGGGGGAGCAGTACTTC. The rearrangement joins TRBV30 to TRBJ2-7, with 7 bases fitting TRBD2. Germline lookup yields CDR1 GTSNPN and CDR2 SVGIG (reference sequence). The V and J ends lost 1 base and 7 bases, in that order; junction bases with no gene match: 1. The CDR3 covers 11 residues.

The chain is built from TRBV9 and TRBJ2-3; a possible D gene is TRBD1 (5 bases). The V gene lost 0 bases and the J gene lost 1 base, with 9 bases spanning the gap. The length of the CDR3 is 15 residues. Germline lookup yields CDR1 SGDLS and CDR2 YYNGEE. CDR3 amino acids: CASSVAYRRTDTQYF. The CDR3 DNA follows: TGTGCCAGCAGCGTAGCTTACAGGCGCACAGATACGCAGTATTTT.

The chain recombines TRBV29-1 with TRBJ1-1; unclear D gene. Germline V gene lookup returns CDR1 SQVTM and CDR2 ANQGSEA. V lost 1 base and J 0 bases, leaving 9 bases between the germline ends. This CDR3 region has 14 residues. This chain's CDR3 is CSVEGLYMNTEAFF. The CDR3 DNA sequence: TGCAGCGTTGAAGGGCTTTACATGAACACTGAAGCTTTCTTT.

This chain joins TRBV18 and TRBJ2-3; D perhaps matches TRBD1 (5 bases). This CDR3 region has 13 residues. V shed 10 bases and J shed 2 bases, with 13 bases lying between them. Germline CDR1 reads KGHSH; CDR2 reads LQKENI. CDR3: CATNPGPTDTQYF. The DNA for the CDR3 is TGTGCCACAAATCCAGGGCCCACAGATACGCAGTATTTT.

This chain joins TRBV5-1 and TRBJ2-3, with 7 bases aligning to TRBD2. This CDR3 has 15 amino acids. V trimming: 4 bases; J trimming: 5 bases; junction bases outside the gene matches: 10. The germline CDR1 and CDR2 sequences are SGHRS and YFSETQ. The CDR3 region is CASSTQPASGDTQYF. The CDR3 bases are TGCGCCAGCAGCACCCAGCCGGCTAGCGGAGATACGCAGTATTTT.

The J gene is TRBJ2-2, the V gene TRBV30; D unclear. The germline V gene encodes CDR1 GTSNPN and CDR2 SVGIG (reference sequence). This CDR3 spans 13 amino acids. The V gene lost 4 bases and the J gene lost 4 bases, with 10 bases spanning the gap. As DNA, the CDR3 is TGTGCCTGGACCACTACCACCACCGGGGAGCTGTTTTTT. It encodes CAWTTTTTGELFF.

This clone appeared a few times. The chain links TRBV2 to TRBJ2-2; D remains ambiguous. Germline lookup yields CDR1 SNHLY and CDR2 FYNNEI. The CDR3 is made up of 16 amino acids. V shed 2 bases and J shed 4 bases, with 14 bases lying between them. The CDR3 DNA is TGTGCCAGCAGTGAATTGGGTGGAGCAGCCACCGGGGAGCTGTTTTTT. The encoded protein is CASSELGGAATGELFF.

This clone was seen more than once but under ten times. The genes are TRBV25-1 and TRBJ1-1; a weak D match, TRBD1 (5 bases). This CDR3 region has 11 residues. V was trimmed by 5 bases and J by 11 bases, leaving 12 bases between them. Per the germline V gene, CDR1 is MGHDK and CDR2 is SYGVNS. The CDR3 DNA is TGTGCCAGCAGTTCAGGGCTTCTGGCTTTCTTT. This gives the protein CASSSGLLAFF. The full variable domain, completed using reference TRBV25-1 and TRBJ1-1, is EADIYQTPRYLVIGTGKKITLECSQTMGHDKMYWYQQDPGMELHLIHYSYGVNSTEKGDLSSESTVSRIRTEHFPLTLESARPSHTSQYLCASSSGLLAFFGQGTRLTVV.

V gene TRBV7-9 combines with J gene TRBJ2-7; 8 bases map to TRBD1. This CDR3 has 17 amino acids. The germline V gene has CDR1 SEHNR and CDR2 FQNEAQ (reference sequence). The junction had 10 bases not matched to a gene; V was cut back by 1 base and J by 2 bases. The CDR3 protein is CASSLGETGQDPYEQYF. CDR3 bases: TGTGCCAGCAGCTTAGGAGAAACGGGACAGGACCCCTACGAGCAGTACTTC.

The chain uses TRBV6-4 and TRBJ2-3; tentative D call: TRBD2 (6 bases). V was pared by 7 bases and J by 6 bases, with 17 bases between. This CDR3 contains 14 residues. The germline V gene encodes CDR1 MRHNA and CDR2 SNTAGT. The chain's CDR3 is CASTDGSVRDTQYF. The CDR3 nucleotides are TGTGCCAGCACCGACGGGAGCGTCCGGGATACGCAGTATTTT.